The rows below give T cell receptor beta chains drawn from one sample of a study of blood T cell repertoires in COVID-19. Clones were read by immunoSEQ multiplex PCR, and TCRdb kept only the in-frame ones, dropping some. The table records approximately 69,000 clones, approximately 83% of them present only once. Source material: peripheral blood. All receptors come from a human donor in a cohort sampled during active COVID-19. Both conserved end residues are part of each CDR3. The order of the fields is J gene, clone size, D gene, V gene, CDR3 protein, CDR3 DNA. D genes are given only for firm matches. Not every row has a clone size; where given, it reads once, few, many or a size class.

>TRBJ2-4|-|-|TRBV9
CASSPLGGLAKNIQYF
TGTGCCAGCAGCCCACTTGGGGGCTTAGCCAAAAACATTCAGTACTTC
>TRBJ1-2|-|-|TRBV7-9
CASSSNTGSLYGYTF
TGTGCCAGCAGCTCAAACACCGGGTCCCTCTATGGCTACACCTTC
>TRBJ2-7|-|TRBD2|TRBV5-1
CASSLWGGTGSYEQYF
TGCGCCAGCAGCTTGTGGGGAGGGACGGGTTCCTACGAGCAGTACTTC
>TRBJ2-7|-|-|TRBV5-3
CARSLVPGQGSYEQYF
TGTGCCAGAAGCTTGGTGCCAGGGCAGGGCTCCTACGAGCAGTACTTC
>TRBJ2-2|-|TRBD1|TRBV3-1/TRBV3-2
CASSQGTGNTGELFF
TGTGCCAGCAGCCAAGGGACAGGGAACACCGGGGAGCTGTTTTTT
>TRBJ1-2|-|-|TRBV6-1
CASSEGRGRYHYGYTF
TGTGCCAGCAGTGAAGGCCGGGGGAGGTACCACTATGGCTACACCTTC
>TRBJ1-1|-|TRBD1|TRBV28
CASSPQQGKMNTEAFF
TGTGCCAGCAGCCCCCAACAGGGGAAAATGAACACTGAAGCTTTCTTT
>TRBJ2-3|-|TRBD2|TRBV19
CASSIDVGGADTQYF
TGTGCCAGTAGTATAGATGTCGGGGGGGCAGATACGCAGTATTTT
>TRBJ2-3|-|-|TRBV19
CASMDGGSSTDTQYF
TGTGCCAGTATGGACGGGGGATCTAGCACAGATACGCAGTATTTT
>TRBJ2-7|-|TRBD1|TRBV4-2
CASSKSPGQGHYEQYF
TGTGCCAGCAGCAAAAGTCCGGGACAGGGCCACTACGAGCAGTACTTC
>TRBJ1-3|-|-|TRBV6-5
CASSYSRVSGNTIYF
TGTGCCAGCAGTTACTCAAGAGTGTCTGGAAACACCATATATTTT
>TRBJ2-5|-|TRBD1|TRBV6-5
CASKSTGEAQETQYF
TGTGCCAGCAAATCGACAGGGGAGGCCCAAGAGACCCAGTACTTC
>TRBJ1-2|-|-|TRBV12-5
CASGLVVGRPPYGYTF
TGTGCTAGTGGTTTGGTAGTGGGCAGGCCTCCCTATGGCTACACCTTC
>TRBJ1-1|-|-|TRBV6-5
CASSYQNTGNTEAFF
TGTGCCAGCAGTTACCAAAACACGGGGAACACTGAAGCTTTCTTT
>TRBJ2-7|once|TRBD1|TRBV27
CASRALGQTYEQYF
TGTGCCAGCAGAGCCCTGGGACAGACCTACGAGCAGTACTTC
>TRBJ2-6|-|-|TRBV30
CAWSVQGPVLTF
TGTGCCTGGAGTGTACAGGGTCCCGTCCTGACTTTC
>TRBJ1-5|-|-|TRBV20-1
CSASKGQLNQPQHF
TGCAGTGCTAGTAAGGGGCAGCTAAATCAGCCCCAGCATTTT
>TRBJ1-1|-|-|TRBV7-8
CASSRGGRGGATEAFF
TGTGCCAGCAGCCGAGGAGGGCGGGGAGGCGCCACTGAAGCTTTCTTT
>TRBJ1-6|few|-|TRBV5-1
CASSPGGSPGLSPLHF
TGCGCCAGCAGCCCGGGGGGGAGCCCAGGGCTCTCACCCCTCCACTTT
>TRBJ1-2|-|-|TRBV3-1/TRBV3-2
CASSQEALQGTRGYTF
TGTGCCAGCAGCCAAGAGGCTTTGCAGGGTACGCGTGGCTACACCTTC
>TRBJ2-3|-|-|TRBV5-6
CASSSGLGTDTQYF
TGTGCCAGCAGCTCGGGACTCGGCACAGATACGCAGTATTTT
>TRBJ1-2|-|-|TRBV7-9
CASSLARGPDGYTF
TGTGCCAGCAGCTTAGCGCGGGGGCCGGATGGCTACACCTTC
>TRBJ1-2|-|-|TRBV29-1
CSVRTVYGYTF
TGCAGCGTTCGGACAGTCTATGGCTACACCTTC
>TRBJ1-1|-|-|TRBV5-5
CASSFFQGMNTEAFF
TGTGCCAGCAGCTTTTTTCAGGGGATGAACACTGAAGCTTTCTTT
>TRBJ2-2|-|-|TRBV5-6
CASSAQFTGELFF
TGTGCCAGCAGCGCACAGTTCACCGGGGAGCTGTTTTTT
>TRBJ2-6|-|-|TRBV7-3
CASSLGGSGANVLTF
TGTGCCAGCAGCCTCGGGGGCTCTGGGGCCAACGTCCTGACTTTC
>TRBJ1-1|-|-|TRBV5-1
CASSLGVMNTEAFF
TGCGCCAGCAGCTTGGGCGTAATGAACACTGAAGCTTTCTTT
>TRBJ1-2|once|TRBD1|TRBV3-1/TRBV3-2
CASSQDRGNGYTF
TGTGCCAGCAGCCAGGACAGGGGGAATGGCTACACCTTC
>TRBJ2-3|-|-|TRBV30
CAWSPGIDTQYF
TGTGCCTGGAGTCCAGGGATAGATACGCAGTATTTT
>TRBJ2-7|-|-|TRBV30
CAWSQGDEQYF
TGTGCCTGGAGTCAGGGCGACGAGCAGTACTTC
>TRBJ1-2|-|-|TRBV11-3
CASSPDQGKGRYGYTF
TGTGCCAGCAGCCCAGACCAAGGGAAGGGGAGGTATGGCTACACCTTC
>TRBJ1-2|few|TRBD1|TRBV9
CASSPLPDRGQRGYTF
TGTGCCAGCAGCCCGCTCCCGGACAGGGGCCAACGGGGCTACACCTTC
>TRBJ2-7|few|TRBD2|TRBV27
CASSPGTSGRYEQYF
TGTGCCAGCAGTCCCGGGACTAGCGGGCGCTACGAGCAGTACTTC